A selection of T cell receptor beta chains follows, all from one sample in a study of identical twins. TCRdb reprocessed the 5' RACE reads with MiXCR, giving one entry per CDR3 protein. The data hold 750,000 to 950,000 distinct CDR3 sequences, with 9% to 15% observed a single time. These same records also appear under a second study, on yellow fever vaccine responses in identical twins.

Input material: PBMCs. The source is a woman between 18 and 29 years old in good health. Each CDR3 is given with its conserved first and last residue. Each record gives: clone size, J gene, V gene, D gene, CDR3 protein, CDR3 DNA. D genes are given only for firm matches. A clone size is listed for some rows: how often the clone was seen (once, few, many), or a class if it is expanded.

abundance: NA
j_gene: TRBJ2-5
v_gene: TRBV18
d_gene: NA
CDR3aa: CASSTVRQETQYF
CDR3nt: TGTGCCAGCTCAACGGTACGCCAAGAGACCCAGTACTTC

abundance: NA
j_gene: TRBJ2-2
v_gene: TRBV5-1
d_gene: TRBD1
CDR3aa: CASSQGQANTGELFF
CDR3nt: TGCGCCAGCAGCCAGGGACAGGCGAACACCGGGGAGCTGTTTTTT

abundance: NA
j_gene: TRBJ2-4
v_gene: TRBV12-3/TRBV12-4
d_gene: TRBD2
CDR3aa: CASSLPLTSGWDIQYF
CDR3nt: TGTGCCAGCAGTTTACCCCTGACTAGCGGGTGGGACATTCAGTACTTC

abundance: NA
j_gene: TRBJ2-3
v_gene: TRBV4-1
d_gene: NA
CDR3aa: CASRPDRSTDTQYF
CDR3nt: TGCGCCAGCAGACCCGACAGGAGCACAGATACGCAGTATTTT

abundance: few
j_gene: TRBJ2-1
v_gene: TRBV28
d_gene: TRBD2
CDR3aa: CASTQGVAGGGYNEQFF
CDR3nt: TGTGCCAGCACCCAGGGGGTAGCGGGAGGAGGTTACAATGAGCAGTTCTTC

abundance: few
j_gene: TRBJ2-1
v_gene: TRBV9
d_gene: TRBD2
CDR3aa: CASSGGAGPSYNEQFF
CDR3nt: TGTGCCAGCAGCGGGGGAGCGGGACCTTCCTACAATGAGCAGTTCTTC

abundance: NA
j_gene: TRBJ1-2
v_gene: TRBV7-3
d_gene: NA
CDR3aa: CASSLGDGYGYTF
CDR3nt: TGTGCCAGCAGCTTAGGAGATGGCTATGGCTACACCTTC

abundance: many
j_gene: TRBJ2-2
v_gene: TRBV20-1
d_gene: NA
CDR3aa: CSARVDNTGELFF
CDR3nt: TGCAGTGCTAGAGTTGATAACACCGGGGAGCTGTTTTTT

abundance: few
j_gene: TRBJ2-2
v_gene: TRBV20-1
d_gene: NA
CDR3aa: CSARARNTGELFF
CDR3nt: TGCAGTGCTAGAGCTAGGAACACCGGGGAGCTGTTTTTT

abundance: few
j_gene: TRBJ1-1
v_gene: TRBV6-1
d_gene: TRBD1
CDR3aa: CASSDGTAEAFF
CDR3nt: TGTGCCAGCAGTGATGGGACAGCTGAAGCTTTCTTT

abundance: NA
j_gene: TRBJ2-2
v_gene: TRBV5-1
d_gene: NA
CDR3aa: CAAGANTGELFF
CDR3nt: TGCGCTGCTGGTGCGAACACCGGGGAGCTGTTTTTT

abundance: NA
j_gene: TRBJ2-2
v_gene: TRBV6-5
d_gene: TRBD1
CDR3aa: CASSYSGTGTGRAGELFF
CDR3nt: TGTGCCAGCAGTTACTCGGGCACCGGGACAGGGCGTGCCGGGGAGCTGTTTTTT

abundance: NA
j_gene: TRBJ2-1
v_gene: TRBV28
d_gene: TRBD2
CDR3aa: CASSLSPPGLAGSSYNEQFF
CDR3nt: TGTGCCAGCAGTTTATCACCCCCGGGACTAGCGGGGAGCTCCTACAATGAGCAGTTCTTC

abundance: few
j_gene: TRBJ1-1
v_gene: TRBV3-1
d_gene: NA
CDR3aa: CASSQDGAGPGEAFF
CDR3nt: TGTGCCAGCAGCCAAGATGGGGCGGGCCCGGGTGAAGCTTTCTTT

abundance: few
j_gene: TRBJ2-5
v_gene: TRBV5-1
d_gene: TRBD2
CDR3aa: CASTSGTRQETQYF
CDR3nt: TGCGCCAGCACTTCCGGGACTAGACAAGAGACCCAGTACTTC